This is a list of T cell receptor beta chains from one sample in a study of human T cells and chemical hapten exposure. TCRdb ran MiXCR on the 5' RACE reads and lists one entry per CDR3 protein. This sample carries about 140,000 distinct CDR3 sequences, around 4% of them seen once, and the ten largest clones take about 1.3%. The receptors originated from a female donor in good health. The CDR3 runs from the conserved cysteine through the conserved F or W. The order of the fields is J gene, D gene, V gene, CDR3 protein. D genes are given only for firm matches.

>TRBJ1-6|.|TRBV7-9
CASSFEGDSPLHF
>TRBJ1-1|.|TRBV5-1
CASSLDGEDGTEAFF
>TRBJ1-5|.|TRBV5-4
CASSLEMRGLRKNSNQPQHF
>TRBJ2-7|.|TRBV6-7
CASSFIPRYEQYF
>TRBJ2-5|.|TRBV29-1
CSSRGAEETQYF
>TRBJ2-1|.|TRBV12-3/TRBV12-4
CASNRDPNEQFF
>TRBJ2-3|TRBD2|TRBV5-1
CASGSPPGTSGRSTDTQYF
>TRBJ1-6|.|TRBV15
CATSSSKMGWGSPLHF
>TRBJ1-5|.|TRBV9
CASSVGGAGNQPQHF
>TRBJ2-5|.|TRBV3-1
CASSQANRQETQYF
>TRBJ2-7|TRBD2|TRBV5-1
CASSRGGTAPYEQYF
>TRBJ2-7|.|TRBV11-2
CATRRGSPYEQYF
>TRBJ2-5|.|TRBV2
CASSEAVASVAQETQYF
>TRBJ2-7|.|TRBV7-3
CASSSHPTSYEQYF
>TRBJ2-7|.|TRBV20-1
CSAMDDGREQYF
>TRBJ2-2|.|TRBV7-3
CASSLGARAGELFF
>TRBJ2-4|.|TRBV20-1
CSASDYLLAKNIQYF
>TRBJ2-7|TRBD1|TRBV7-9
CASSTTTGGHEQYF
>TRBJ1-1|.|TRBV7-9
CASSLEEGGTEAFF
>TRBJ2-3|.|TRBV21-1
CASSNSKFTDTQYF
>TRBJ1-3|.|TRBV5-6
CASSLASLGSLGRGNTIYF
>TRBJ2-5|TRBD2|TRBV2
CATSRLAGGRTQETQYF